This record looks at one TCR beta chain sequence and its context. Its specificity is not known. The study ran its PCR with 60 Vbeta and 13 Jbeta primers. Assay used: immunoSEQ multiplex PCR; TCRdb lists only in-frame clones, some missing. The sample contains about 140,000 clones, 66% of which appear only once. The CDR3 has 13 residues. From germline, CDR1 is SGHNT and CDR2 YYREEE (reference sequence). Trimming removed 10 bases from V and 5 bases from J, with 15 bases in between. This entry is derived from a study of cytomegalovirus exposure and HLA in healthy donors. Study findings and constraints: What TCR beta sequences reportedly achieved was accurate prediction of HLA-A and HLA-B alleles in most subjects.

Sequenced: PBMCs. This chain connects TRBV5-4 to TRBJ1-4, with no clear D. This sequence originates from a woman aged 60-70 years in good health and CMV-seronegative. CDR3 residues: CAVKAPYNEKLFF. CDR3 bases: TGTGCCGTAAAAGCTCCCTACAATGAAAAACTGTTTTTT.